The 22 T cell receptor beta chains given below trace back to one sample, sequenced in a study of blood T cell repertoires in COVID-19. The assay was immunoSEQ multiplex PCR, and TCRdb's table has in-frame clones only and misses some. The sample lists approximately 98,000 clones, less than 75% seen once, with roughly 2% in the top ten. Sequences were obtained from peripheral blood. All receptors come from a woman aged 40 to 50 with acute or convalescent COVID-19.

This clone was picked up one time. The chain recombines TRBV9 with TRBJ2-4; 7 bases agree with TRBD1. Trimming took 3 bases from V and 3 from J; bases not matched to a gene: 6. Germline CDR1 and CDR2: SGDLS and YYNGEE. This CDR3 has 15 residues. The CDR3 region is CASSASQGVKNIQYF. CDR3 nucleotide sequence: TGTGCCAGCAGCGCCTCGCAGGGGGTCAAAAACATTCAGTACTTC.

The rearrangement links TRBV19 to TRBJ1-5, with TRBD1 identical over 11 bases. V trimming: 8 bases; J trimming: 2 bases; junction bases outside the gene matches: 14. From germline, CDR1 is LNHDA and CDR2 SQIVND (reference sequence). The CDR3 spans 18 residues. CDR3 protein: CASSPAGQGAFGNQPQHF. As DNA, the CDR3 is TGTGCCAGTTCCCCAGCAGGACAGGGGGCGTTTGGCAATCAGCCCCAGCATTTT.

In its sample, this clone was seen a few times. The CDR3 nucleotides read TGTGCCAGCAGGCCTAGCGGGTCTAGCACAGATACGCAGTATTTT. Translated, it gives CASRPSGSSTDTQYF. V usage is TRBV28 and J usage is TRBJ2-3; TRBD2 matches at 8 bases. The CDR3 sequence is 15 residues long. The junction had 5 bases not matched to a gene; V was cut back by 6 bases and J by 0 bases. Germline lookup yields CDR1 MDHEN and CDR2 SYDVKM.

This clone was detected a few times. The chain recombines TRBV5-4 with TRBJ2-1; 7 nucleotides match TRBD2. The CDR3 totals 17 residues. In germline, CDR1 is SGHNT, CDR2 YYREEE (reference sequence). V lost 5 bases and J lost 4; bases outside the gene matches: 15. CDR3 protein: CASRSDSLGGSYNEQFF. The CDR3 DNA reads as TGTGCCAGCAGATCGGACTCCCTCGGCGGGAGTTACAATGAGCAGTTCTTC.

This sequence joins TRBV5-1 and TRBJ2-3, with 8 nucleotides matching TRBD2. CDR3 length: 15 amino acids. CDR1 SGHRS and CDR2 YFSETQ come from the germline V gene. The J segment lost 1 base and the V segment lost 2 bases, leaving 3 bases of the junction unmatched. CDR3 protein: CASSFSAGGTDTQYF. For the CDR3, the DNA is TGCGCCAGCAGCTTTTCAGCGGGGGGCACAGATACGCAGTATTTT. The full variable domain, completed using reference TRBV5-1 and TRBJ2-3, is KAGVTQTPRYLIKTRGQQVTLSCSPISGHRSVSWYQQTPGQGLQFLFEYFSETQRNKGNFPGRFSGRQFSNSRSEMNVSTLELGDSALYLCASSFSAGGTDTQYFGPGTRLTVL.

V usage is TRBV3-1 (or the pseudogene TRBV3-2) and J usage is TRBJ1-2; 7 nucleotides match TRBD1. The trim removed 2 bases at V and 4 bases at J, leaving 10 bases unmatched. The germline CDR1 and CDR2 sequences are LGHDT and YNNKEL (reference sequence). CDR3 length equals 16 residues. The DNA for the CDR3 is TGTGCCAGCAGCCAAAGGGGACAGAGTCTCGCCTATGGCTACACCTTC. Translating it yields CASSQRGQSLAYGYTF.

This sequence joins TRBV7-6 and TRBJ2-1; D is perhaps TRBD1 (5 bases). CDR1 and CDR2 (germline): SGHVS, FNYEAQ. V shed 5 bases and J shed 6 bases, with 23 bases lying between them. CDR3 length: 17 residues. The CDR3 spells CASSPLPQGLVGNEQFF. CDR3 coding DNA: TGTGCCAGCAGCCCACTCCCCCAGGGTCTTGTCGGCAATGAGCAGTTCTTC.

This clone was observed a single time. The gene calls are TRBV4-3 and TRBJ2-3, with 11 bases matching TRBD2. CDR1 and CDR2 (germline): LGHNA, YSLEER. V lost 8 bases and J lost 1; bases outside the gene matches: 5. The CDR3 totals 15 residues. CDR3 nucleotides: TGCGCCAGCGGGATAGCGGGGGGGGGCACAGATACGCAGTATTTT. Its protein is CASGIAGGGTDTQYF.

A few counts support this clone. The CDR3 DNA reads as TGCGCCAGCAGCCAGGCCCAGCGGGGGGCAGGCCTGGACATTCAGTACTTC. Protein sequence: CASSQAQRGAGLDIQYF. This chain connects TRBV4-1 to TRBJ2-4, with 9 bases that match TRBD2. Per germline, CDR1 MGHRA and CDR2 YSYEKL. The CDR3 spans 17 residues. J lost 8 bases, V lost 3 bases, and 14 bases had no gene match.

This clone was picked up one time. The chain has TRBV19 and TRBJ1-1; D perhaps matches TRBD1 (5 bases). The CDR3 is made up of 14 amino acids. Trimming pared 3 bases from V and 1 base from J, leaving 9 bases between. The germline gives CDR1 LNHDA, CDR2 SQIVND (reference sequence). This CDR3 is CASSINGQNTEAFF. The CDR3 DNA reads as TGTGCCAGTAGTATTAACGGACAGAACACTGAAGCTTTCTTT.

The V call is TRBV25-1, the J call TRBJ2-5, with D hard to call. V was pared by 7 bases and J by 5 bases, with 17 bases between. The CDR3 length is 14 residues. CDR1 and CDR2 from the germline V gene are MGHDK and SYGVNS. Here the CDR3 DNA reads TGTGCCAGCATCGAGTCCACCCGAGGCGAGACCCAGTACTTC. Translation: CASIESTRGETQYF.

This clone occurred once. This sequence joins TRBV19 and TRBJ2-7; 9 positions match TRBD1. CDR1 and CDR2 (germline): LNHDA, SQIVND (reference sequence). This CDR3 spans 16 amino acids. V trimming: 4 bases; J trimming: 1 base; junction bases outside the gene matches: 8. In nucleotides, the CDR3 is TGTGCCAGTAGTACAGCAACAGGGGGCGCATCCTACGAGCAGTACTTC. Its translation: CASSTATGGASYEQYF. Full variable domain (outside the CDR3, taken from reference TRBV19 and TRBJ2-7): DGGITQSPKYLFRKEGQNVTLSCEQNLNHDAMYWYRQDPGQGLRLIYYSQIVNDFQKGDIAEGYSVSREKKESFPLTVTSAQKNPTAFYLCASSTATGGASYEQYFGPGTRLTVT.

This clone was observed a handful of times. The gene calls are TRBV5-1 and TRBJ2-5; weak D call: TRBD1 (6 bases). Germline values: CDR1 SGHRS, CDR2 YFSETQ. The CDR3 covers 16 residues. Trimming removed 1 base at V and 5 bases at J, with 18 bases between. CDR3 coding DNA: TGCGCCAGCAGCTTGAGTCGGGACACGGTTGGGGAGACCCAGTACTTC. Residues: CASSLSRDTVGETQYF.

This clone has at least ten counts. The CDR3 nucleotides read TGTGCCAGCAAAATAGAAAATAATTCACCCCTCCACTTT. Residues: CASKIENNSPLHF. The rearrangement joins TRBV6-5 to TRBJ1-6; D gene unclear. CDR1 is MNHEY and CDR2 is SVGAGI in the germline V gene. The CDR3 loop spans 13 amino acids. V lost 7 bases, J lost 5 bases, and 9 bases lay in between.

V is TRBV28 and J is TRBJ2-2; D remains unclear. Germline V gene data show CDR1 as MDHEN and CDR2 as SYDVKM. CDR3 length: 16 amino acids. The ends were cut back, 4 bases at V and 0 bases at J, with 12 bases in the middle. CDR3 region: CASSWARHTNTGELFF. DNA of the CDR3: TGTGCCAGCAGTTGGGCCCGACACACGAACACCGGGGAGCTGTTTTTT.

J is TRBJ1-2 and V is TRBV4-3; no reliable D call. This CDR3 is built from 15 residues. V was cut by 2 bases and J by 2 bases, with 12 bases left in between. From germline, CDR1 is LGHNA and CDR2 YSLEER. CDR3 nucleotides: TGCGCCAGCAGCCAAAAGCCCTTGGGCAACTATGGCTACACCTTC. This gives the protein CASSQKPLGNYGYTF.

V gene TRBV5-1 combines with J gene TRBJ2-5, with 11 bases matching TRBD2. The CDR3 sequence is 16 residues long. CDR1 SGHRS and CDR2 YFSETQ come from the germline V gene. J was trimmed by 1 base and V by 0 bases; bases with no gene match: 2. CDR3 sequence (DNA): TGCGCCAGCAGCTTGGCCGGGACTAGCGGCCAAGAGACCCAGTACTTC. This codes for CASSLAGTSGQETQYF.

CDR3 coding DNA: TGTGCCTGGAGGGGACAGGGAAGTCAGCCCCAGCATTTT. Encoded protein: CAWRGQGSQPQHF. The chain is built from TRBV30 and TRBJ1-5; the match to TRBD1 covers 9 bases. Trimming removed 3 bases from V and 6 bases from J; junction bases left unmatched: 3. CDR1 GTSNPN and CDR2 SVGIG come from the germline V gene (reference sequence). This CDR3 is 13 amino acids long. The entire variable domain, with the rest obtained from reference TRBV30 and TRBJ1-5, is as follows: SQTIHQWPATLVQPVGSPLSLECTVEGTSNPNLYWYRQAAGRGLQLLFYSVGIGQISSEVPQNLSASRPQDRQFILSSKKLLLSDSGFYLCAWRGQGSQPQHFGDGTRLSIL.

The rearrangement links TRBV5-5 to TRBJ2-3; D is uncertain. Germline V gene sequence: CDR1 SGHKS, CDR2 YYEKEE (reference sequence). The germline V and J ends were trimmed by 1 base and 1 base, with 7 bases remaining between them. The CDR3 extends over 14 amino acids. CDR3 bases: TGTGCCAGCAGCTTGCTTATCGGCACAGATACGCAGTATTTT. Its translation: CASSLLIGTDTQYF.

This clone was counted once. The chain recombines TRBV27 with TRBJ2-2, with TRBD2 matching over 9 bases. Trimming removed 3 bases from V and 1 base from J; junction bases left unmatched: 6. Germline assignment: CDR1 MNHEY and CDR2 SMNVEV (reference sequence). The CDR3 contains 17 residues. For the CDR3, the DNA is TGTGCCAGCAGTTTCTATAGCGGGGGAGTGAACACCGGGGAGCTGTTTTTT. Amino acids: CASSFYSGGVNTGELFF.

The chain carries TRBV30 and TRBJ1-1; possibly TRBD1 for D (6 bases). Germline CDR1 reads GTSNPN; CDR2 reads SVGIG (reference sequence). V was cut by 2 bases and J by 7 bases, with 17 bases left in between. The CDR3 extends over 14 amino acids. The CDR3 region is CAWSKGGVNREAFF. CDR3 in DNA: TGTGCCTGGAGTAAGGGGGGGGTGAACCGTGAAGCTTTCTTT. The full variable domain, its missing parts supplied by reference TRBV30 and TRBJ1-1, is SQTIHQWPATLVQPVGSPLSLECTVEGTSNPNLYWYRQAAGRGLQLLFYSVGIGQISSEVPQNLSASRPQDRQFILSSKKLLLSDSGFYLCAWSKGGVNREAFFGQGTRLTVV.

The chain is built from TRBV10-3 and TRBJ2-6, with 9 bases lining up with TRBD1. CDR3 length equals 18 residues. From germline, CDR1 is ENHRY and CDR2 SYGVKD. V dropped 10 bases and J dropped 1; count of bases not matched to a gene: 14. CDR3: CATTGLGQGTSGANVLTF. Written as DNA, the CDR3 is TGTGCCACCACGGGGTTGGGACAGGGAACTTCTGGGGCCAACGTCCTGACTTTC.